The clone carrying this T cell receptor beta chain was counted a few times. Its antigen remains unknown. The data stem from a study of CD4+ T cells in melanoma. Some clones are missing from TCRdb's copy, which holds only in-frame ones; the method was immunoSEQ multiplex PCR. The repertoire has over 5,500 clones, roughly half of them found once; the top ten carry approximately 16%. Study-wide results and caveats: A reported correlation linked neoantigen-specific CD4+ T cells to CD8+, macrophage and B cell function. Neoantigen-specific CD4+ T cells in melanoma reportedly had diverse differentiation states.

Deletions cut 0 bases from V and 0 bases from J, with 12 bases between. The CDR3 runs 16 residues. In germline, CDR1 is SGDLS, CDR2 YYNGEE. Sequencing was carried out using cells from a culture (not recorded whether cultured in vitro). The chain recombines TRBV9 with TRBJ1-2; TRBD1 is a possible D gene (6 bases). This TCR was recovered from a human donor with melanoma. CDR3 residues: CASSVASAGANYGYTF. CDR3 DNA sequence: TGTGCCAGCAGCGTAGCTTCGGCAGGGGCTAACTATGGCTACACCTTC. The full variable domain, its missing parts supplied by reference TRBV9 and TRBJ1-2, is DSGVTQTPKHLITATGQRVTLRCSPRSGDLSVYWYQQSLDQGLQFLIQYYNGEERAKGNILERFSAQQFPDLHSELNLSSLELGDSALYFCASSVASAGANYGYTFGSGTRLTVV.